This is a list of T cell receptor beta chains from one sample in a study of T cells in Graves' hyperthyroidism and ophthalmopathy. TCRdb redid the calling of the multiplex PCR reads with MiXCR, one entry per CDR3 protein. The table has over 500,000 distinct CDR3 sequences, about 16% seen once. The material sequenced was blood. These receptors came from a woman in her 30s with Graves' ophthalmopathy. Each CDR3 is given with its conserved first and last residue. A D gene is named only where the DNA matches it firmly. The size entry is marked missing in some rows and otherwise reads once, few, many or a size class.

many,-,TRBJ2-3,TRBV4-3,CASSPSQGSTDTQYF,TGCGCCAGCAGCCCATCGCAGGGGAGCACAGATACGCAGTATTTT
many,-,TRBJ2-1,TRBV2,CASSEGARDEQFF,TGTGCCAGCAGTGAAGGGGCTAGGGATGAGCAGTTCTTC
few,TRBD2,TRBJ2-2,TRBV28,CASSSTGTSGPTGELFF,TGTGCCAGCAGTTCTACCGGGACTAGCGGGCCAACCGGGGAGCTGTTTTTT
once,TRBD2,TRBJ2-3,TRBV4-2,CASSQDRTSWGLRTDTQYF,TGTGCCAGCAGCCAAGATCGGACTAGCTGGGGCCTTCGCACAGATACGCAGTATTTT
many,-,TRBJ2-3,TRBV29-1,CSAATRLGGYTQYF,TGCAGCGCCGCAACACGCTTAGGGGGTTATACGCAGTATTTT
many,-,TRBJ2-3,TRBV5-1,CASSLLPGTSRGTDTQYF,TGCGCCAGCAGCTTGCTTCCCGGGACTTCTCGGGGCACAGATACGCAGTATTTT
few,TRBD2,TRBJ2-1,TRBV7-3,CASSLIGTSYNEQFF,TGTGCCAGCAGCTTAATAGGGACTAGTTACAATGAGCAGTTCTTC
many,-,TRBJ2-7,TRBV7-2,CASTGDSDPYEQYF,TGTGCCAGCACCGGGGACTCGGACCCTTACGAGCAGTACTTC
many,-,TRBJ2-7,TRBV11-3,CASSLTAGTYEQYF,TGTGCCAGCAGCTTAACGGCAGGGACCTACGAGCAGTACTTC
few,-,TRBJ2-1,TRBV7-3,CASSLNPGLAYNEQFF,TGTGCCAGCAGCTTAAATCCCGGGCTCGCCTACAATGAGCAGTTCTTC
many,-,TRBJ2-7,TRBV7-2,CASSPTEGRLNEQYF,TGTGCCAGCAGCCCGACTGAAGGGAGGTTAAACGAGCAGTACTTC
many,-,TRBJ2-7,TRBV12-3/TRBV12-4,CASSPPDFYEQYF,TGTGCCAGCAGTCCCCCGGACTTCTACGAGCAGTACTTC
-,TRBD2,TRBJ2-7,TRBV11-2,CAGSLVTGGSLHSYGQYF,TGTGCCGGCAGCTTAGTCACCGGCGGGAGTCTCCACTCCTACGGGCAGTACTTC
few,-,TRBJ1-2,TRBV12-3/TRBV12-4,CASRSAWHSYGYTF,TGTGCCAGCAGGTCAGCTTGGCACAGCTATGGCTACACCTTC
many,-,TRBJ2-1,TRBV2,CASSDGGYNEQFF,TGTGCCAGCAGTGATGGGGGATACAATGAGCAGTTCTTC
few,-,TRBJ1-5,TRBV24-1,CATSDSYREPNQPQHF,TGTGCCACCAGTGATTCTTACAGGGAACCCAATCAGCCCCAGCATTTT